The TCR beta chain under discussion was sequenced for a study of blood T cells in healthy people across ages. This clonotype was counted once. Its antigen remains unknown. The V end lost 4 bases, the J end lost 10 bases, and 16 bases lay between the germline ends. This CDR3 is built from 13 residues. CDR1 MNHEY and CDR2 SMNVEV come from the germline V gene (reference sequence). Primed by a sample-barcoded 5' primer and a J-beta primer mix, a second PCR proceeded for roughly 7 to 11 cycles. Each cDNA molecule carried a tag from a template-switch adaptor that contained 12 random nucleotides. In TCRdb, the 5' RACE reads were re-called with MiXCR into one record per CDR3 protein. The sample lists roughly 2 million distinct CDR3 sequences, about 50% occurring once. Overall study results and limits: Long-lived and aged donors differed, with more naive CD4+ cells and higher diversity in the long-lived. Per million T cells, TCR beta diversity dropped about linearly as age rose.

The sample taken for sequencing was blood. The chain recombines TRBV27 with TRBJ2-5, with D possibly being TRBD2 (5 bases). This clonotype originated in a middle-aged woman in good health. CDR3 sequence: CASSSGMIGDQYF. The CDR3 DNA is TGTGCCAGCAGTTCGGGGATGATCGGGGACCAGTACTTC.